This passage covers 27 T cell receptor beta chains from one sample sequenced in a study of human T cells and chemical hapten exposure. Time point: patch test 3, about 24 weeks after DPC sensitization. Treatment specified: therapeutic diphenylcyclopropenone sensitization with weekly scalp DPC. One entry per CDR3 protein, called by TCRdb with MiXCR from the RACE reads. This sample has roughly 200,000 distinct CDR3 sequences, with about 22% found just once. The sequenced sample was whole blood, obtained in connection with sensitization to the hapten diphenylcyclopropenone (DPC). The receptors here all came from a woman aged 40 to 50 with alopecia areata. Some clones in this sample may be carry-over from other donors' samples.

This clonotype was counted a few times. CDR3 coding DNA: TGTGCCATCAGTGAGTCGATGGGGGACACTGAAGCTTTCTTT. Residues: CAISESMGDTEAFF. The rearrangement links TRBV10-3 to TRBJ1-1, with D possibly TRBD1 on 5 matching bases. Looked up from germline, CDR1 is ENHRY and CDR2 is SYGVKD. The length of the CDR3 is 14 residues. The ends were cut back, 0 bases at V and 3 bases at J, with 8 bases in the middle.

The CDR3 coding sequence is TGTGCCAGCAGCTTGGATGGGCTAGCGGGAGAAGAGACCCAGTACTTC. It translates to CASSLDGLAGEETQYF. The chain couples TRBV5-4 to TRBJ2-5, with 10 bases that match TRBD2. From germline, CDR1 is SGHNT and CDR2 YYREEE (reference sequence). Losses at the gene ends were 0 bases for V and 3 bases for J; bases not matched to a gene: 5. The length of the CDR3 is 16 residues.

The chain carries TRBV28 and TRBJ2-1; 7 positions agree with TRBD2. Germline assignment: CDR1 MDHEN and CDR2 SYDVKM. V shed 10 bases and J 9 bases; nucleotides not matched to a gene: 9. The CDR3 loop spans 12 amino acids. The CDR3 nucleotides are TGTGCCACCAATAAATGGGGGGGTGAGCAGTTCTTC. Translation: CATNKWGGEQFF.

This clonotype has a handful of counts. The V and J genes are TRBV15 and TRBJ2-7, with 9 bases lining up with TRBD1. There are 14 residues in the CDR3. Looked up from germline, CDR1 is LNHNV and CDR2 is YYDKDF (reference sequence). V was pared by 3 bases and J by 3 bases, with 3 bases of the junction left unmatched. CDR3 bases: TGTGCCACCAGCAGGGACAGGGGATTCTACGAGCAGTACTTC. It specifies CATSRDRGFYEQYF. Using reference TRBV15 and TRBJ2-7 for the parts outside the CDR3, the full variable domain is DAMVIQNPRYQVTQFGKPVTLSCSQTLNHNVMYWYQQKSSQAPKLLFHYYDKDFNNEADTPDNFQSRRPNTSFCFLDIRSPGLGDTAMYLCATSRDRGFYEQYFGPGTRLTVT.

The table lists this clonotype with a few counts. This chain connects TRBV4-1 to TRBJ2-4; 7 bases fit TRBD2. CDR3 length equals 15 residues. The J segment lost 6 bases and the V segment lost 1 base, leaving 6 bases of the junction unmatched. The V gene's germline CDR1 is MGHRA and CDR2 YSYEKL. The CDR3 spells CASSQGAGVLNIQYF. As DNA, the CDR3 is TGCGCCAGCAGCCAAGGTGCGGGGGTCCTAAACATTCAGTACTTC.

This clonotype was observed at least ten times. The chain carries TRBV29-1 and TRBJ1-1; 8 bases line up with TRBD1. J lost 5 bases, V lost 4 bases, and 9 bases had no gene match. This CDR3 contains 14 residues. Germline CDR1 is SQVTM and CDR2 is ANQGSEA. CDR3 in DNA: TGCAGCGTTGTCCTCGGACAGGGAGGGACTGAAGCTTTCTTT. This sequence encodes CSVVLGQGGTEAFF.

This clonotype was seen many times. This rearrangement joins TRBV28 to TRBJ2-1, with TRBD1 matching over 10 bases. CDR3 size: 15 residues. Losses at the gene ends were 6 bases for V and 7 bases for J; bases not matched to a gene: 9. Germline V gene sequence: CDR1 MDHEN, CDR2 SYDVKM. The CDR3 bases are TGTGCCAGCAGACGGCGACAGGGGGCGGAAAATGAGCAGTTCTTC. Encoded protein: CASRRRQGAENEQFF.

This clonotype came up many times. The CDR3 nucleotides read TGTGCCAGCAGTAAGGAGGGTATGAACACTGAAGCTTTCTTT. Translating it yields CASSKEGMNTEAFF. V and J are TRBV6-2 or TRBV6-3 and TRBJ1-1, with unresolved D. The V gene lost 5 bases and the J gene lost 0 bases, with 10 bases spanning the gap. Per germline, CDR1 MNHEY and CDR2 SVGEGT. The CDR3 has 14 residues.

This chain joins TRBV20-1 and TRBJ2-3, with 9 bases aligning to TRBD2. Germline assignment: CDR1 DFQATT and CDR2 SNEGSKA (reference sequence). The V segment lost 0 bases and the J segment 4 bases; nucleotides outside the gene matches: 8. This CDR3 spans 16 amino acids. CDR3 bases: TGCAGTGCTAGAGACCCCTCGGCGGGAGGGTCAGATACGCAGTATTTT. Translation: CSARDPSAGGSDTQYF.

This clonotype was observed a handful of times. The V call is TRBV27, the J call TRBJ1-2; TRBD1 matches at 12 bases. The CDR3 runs 14 residues. The germline V gene encodes CDR1 MNHEY and CDR2 SMNVEV (reference sequence). Trimming at V came to 5 bases and at J to 8 bases, leaving 6 bases not matched to a gene. CDR3 sequence reads: CASSSRDRGRGYTF. The CDR3 DNA sequence: TGTGCCAGCAGTAGCCGGGACAGGGGGCGCGGCTACACCTTC.

This clonotype was counted a few times. The chain is built from TRBV7-6 and TRBJ1-3, with D unclear. V shed 7 bases and J shed 2 bases, with 15 bases lying between them. The CDR3 runs to 15 residues. Germline V gene data show CDR1 as SGHVS and CDR2 as FNYEAQ. In DNA form, the CDR3 reads TGTGCCAGCACCCGGTGTTGGGCAACTGGAAACACCATATATTTT. Protein product: CASTRCWATGNTIYF.

With regard to this clonotype: At one end the junction does not follow the germline gene, possibly because of a read error. V is TRBV20-1 and J is TRBJ2-7; D is perhaps TRBD1 or TRBD2 (5 bases each). The CDR3 sequence is 13 residues long. Germline V gene sequence: CDR1 DFQATT, CDR2 SNEGSKA (reference sequence). CDR3 sequence reads: CSARGPVAYEQYF. DNA for the CDR3: TGCAGTGCTAGGGGACCAGTGGCCTATGAGCAGTACTTC.

The rearrangement links TRBV9 to TRBJ2-1; TRBD2 matches at 9 bases. V was pared by 0 bases and J by 0 bases, with 7 bases of the junction left unmatched. The germline V gene has CDR1 SGDLS and CDR2 YYNGEE. The CDR3 is 18 residues long. The CDR3: CASSVGILAGSSYNEQFF. In nucleotides, the CDR3 is TGTGCCAGCAGCGTAGGGATACTAGCGGGTAGCTCCTACAATGAGCAGTTCTTC.

This clonotype appeared a few times. The chain has TRBV5-1 and TRBJ1-4, with 9 bases lining up with TRBD1. The V and J ends lost 6 bases and 5 bases, in that order; junction bases with no gene match: 8. The length of the CDR3 is 15 residues. Germline V CDR1 and CDR2: SGHRS, YFSETQ. The CDR3 DNA reads as TGCGCCAGCACCGACTTAGGGACAGGGAATGAAAAACTGTTTTTT. Translating it yields CASTDLGTGNEKLFF. Drawing the rest from reference TRBV5-1 and TRBJ1-4, the complete variable domain is KAGVTQTPRYLIKTRGQQVTLSCSPISGHRSVSWYQQTPGQGLQFLFEYFSETQRNKGNFPGRFSGRQFSNSRSEMNVSTLELGDSALYLCASTDLGTGNEKLFFGSGTQLSVL.

This clonotype was counted at least ten times. The rearrangement links TRBV28 to TRBJ2-6; the D gene is possibly TRBD1 (6 bases). Deletions cut 6 bases from V and 0 bases from J, with 9 bases between. CDR1 and CDR2 from the germline V gene are MDHEN and SYDVKM. The CDR3 is 15 amino acids. CDR3 region: CASSTGTSGANVLTF. In DNA, the CDR3 is TGTGCCAGCAGCACAGGGACCTCTGGGGCCAACGTCCTGACTTTC. The whole variable domain, remainder taken from reference TRBV28 and TRBJ2-6, is DVKVTQSSRYLVKRTGEKVFLECVQDMDHENMFWYRQDPGLGLRLIYFSYDVKMKEKGDIPEGYSVSREKKERFSLILESASTNQTSMYLCASSTGTSGANVLTFGAGSRLTVL.

This clonotype came up a few times. The chain uses TRBV7-9 and TRBJ1-1; the match to TRBD1 covers 8 bases. V gave up 5 bases and J gave up 8 bases; unmatched junction bases: 7. The CDR3 length is 13 residues. Germline V gene sequence: CDR1 SEHNR, CDR2 FQNEAQ (reference sequence). The CDR3 DNA follows: TGTGCCAGCAGCGCCCCTGGGGACAGGGAAGCTTTCTTT. Translated: CASSAPGDREAFF.

The chain recombines TRBV20-1 with TRBJ2-1; 9 bases fit TRBD2. The CDR3 spans 14 residues. Per the germline V gene, CDR1 is DFQATT and CDR2 is SNEGSKA (reference sequence). Trimming took 3 bases from V and 7 from J; bases not matched to a gene: 7. CDR3 sequence (DNA): TGCAGTGCTAGGCGGACTAGCGCGGGAAATGAGCAGTTCTTC. It yields the protein CSARRTSAGNEQFF.

The genes are TRBV28 and TRBJ1-1; a weak D match, TRBD1 (5 bases). Trimming removed 6 bases at V and 7 bases at J, with 15 bases between. Germline-derived CDR1 and CDR2 are MDHEN and SYDVKM. This CDR3 has 13 residues. The CDR3 bases are TGTGCCAGCAGAATACCCGACAGACTTGAAGCTTTCTTT. It translates to CASRIPDRLEAFF. The complete variable domain, with remaining parts taken from reference TRBV28 and TRBJ1-1, reads DVKVTQSSRYLVKRTGEKVFLECVQDMDHENMFWYRQDPGLGLRLIYFSYDVKMKEKGDIPEGYSVSREKKERFSLILESASTNQTSMYLCASRIPDRLEAFFGQGTRLTVV.

The V call is TRBV6-2 or TRBV6-3, the J call TRBJ1-1, with 9 bases that match TRBD1. J was trimmed by 5 bases and V by 4 bases; bases with no gene match: 5. This CDR3 contains 14 residues. Germline values: CDR1 MNHEY, CDR2 SVGEGT. CDR3 amino acids: CASSSTGGRTEAFF. The CDR3 DNA follows: TGTGCCAGCAGTTCTACAGGGGGCAGGACTGAAGCTTTCTTT.

This clonotype was seen more than once but under ten times. The DNA of the CDR3 is TGCAGTGCCGGGACTAGCTTGGCAGATACGCAGTATTTT. Translation: CSAGTSLADTQYF. The gene calls are TRBV29-1 and TRBJ2-3; 9 bases fit TRBD2. Germline assignment: CDR1 SQVTM and CDR2 ANQGSEA. The CDR3 has 13 amino acids.

The chain couples TRBV20-1 to TRBJ2-3, with TRBD2 matching over 12 bases. This CDR3 comprises 20 residues. The ends lost 8 bases at V and 8 bases at J; junction bases unmatched: 29. Germline V gene lookup returns CDR1 DFQATT and CDR2 SNEGSKA (reference sequence). The CDR3 sequence: CSPVEFRTSGTQRDAGTQYF. The CDR3 nucleotides are TGCAGTCCGGTAGAATTCAGGACTAGCGGGACCCAGAGAGATGCGGGTACGCAGTATTTT.

This clonotype has only a few counts. V is TRBV7-2 and J is TRBJ2-3, with TRBD1 as a possible D gene (5 bases). V was pared by 5 bases and J by 7 bases, with 19 bases between. Germline V gene data show CDR1 as SGHTA and CDR2 as FQGNSA. This CDR3 has 15 residues. The DNA of the CDR3 is TGTGCCAGCAGCCCAGACCGGGCCCAGGGATATACGCAGTATTTT. It is translated as CASSPDRAQGYTQYF. Supplemented by reference TRBV7-2 and TRBJ2-3, the full variable domain reads GAGVSQSPSNKVTEKGKDVELRCDPISGHTALYWYRQSLGQGLEFLIYFQGNSAPDKSGLPSDRFSAERTGGSVSTLTIQRTQQEDSAVYLCASSPDRAQGYTQYFGPGTRLTVL.

The chain has TRBV7-2 and TRBJ2-1, with D unclear. The V end lost 4 bases, the J end lost 5 bases, and 6 bases lay between the germline ends. The CDR3 covers 12 residues. Per germline, CDR1 SGHTA and CDR2 FQGNSA. The CDR3: CASSSFNNEQFF. Written as DNA, the CDR3 is TGTGCCAGCAGCTCATTTAACAATGAGCAGTTCTTC.

This clonotype has only a few counts. This rearrangement joins TRBV11-2 to TRBJ1-1, with D tentatively TRBD1 (6 bases). This CDR3 is built from 14 residues. In germline, CDR1 is SGHAT, CDR2 FQNNGV. The ends were cut back, 5 bases at V and 4 bases at J, with 14 bases in the middle. The CDR3 is CASSPRRGGTEAFF. In DNA, the CDR3 is TGTGCCAGCAGCCCCCGGCGAGGGGGCACTGAAGCTTTCTTT.

This clonotype was counted only a few times. This chain joins TRBV7-2 and TRBJ2-2; D is undetermined. The ends were cut back, 5 bases at V and 9 bases at J, with 13 bases in the middle. From germline, CDR1 is SGHTA and CDR2 FQGNSA. The CDR3 has 13 residues. CDR3 DNA sequence: TGTGCCAGCAGCCAGGACCGGAGCCGGGAGCTGTTTTTT. Translation gives CASSQDRSRELFF.

This clonotype showed up many times. The chain couples TRBV7-9 to TRBJ1-6, with 8 bases matching TRBD1. The CDR3 covers 16 residues. Germline CDR1 reads SEHNR; CDR2 reads FQNEAQ (reference sequence). V lost 5 bases, J lost 4 bases, and 7 bases stayed unmatched. CDR3 residues: CASSAGQGIYNSPLHF. CDR3 nucleotide sequence: TGTGCCAGCAGCGCTGGACAGGGCATTTATAATTCACCCCTCCACTTT.

This clonotype was counted between two and nine times. The V gene is TRBV5-1, the J gene TRBJ2-7; 9 nucleotides line up with TRBD2. The CDR3 has 15 amino acids. From germline, CDR1 is SGHRS and CDR2 YFSETQ. With 0 bases clipped from V and 2 bases from J, the junction kept 3 bases outside the gene matches. In DNA form, the CDR3 reads TGCGCCAGCAGCTTGGAAGCGGGGGGCACCTACGAGCAGTACTTC. Translating gives CASSLEAGGTYEQYF.